This TCR beta chain was captured in a study of T cells in women clearing cervical HPV infection. Study-wide findings and caveats: Cases and controls were distinguished at AUC roughly 0.86 by richness and V genes. Associations may precede or follow infection; HPV-specific or memory T cells were not isolated.

TCR beta CDR3 amplified by multiplex PCR from roughly 1,300 ng genomic DNA. The method was immunoSEQ multiplex PCR; TCRdb's version includes in-frame clones alone and lacks a portion of them. The sample totals over 25,000 clones. Comment on this clone: Its antigen is currently unknown. The CDR3 extends 3 residues past the end of the read, so its final part is completed from the germline J gene.

This CDR3 contains 15 residues. Looked up from germline, CDR1 is LNHDA and CDR2 is SQIVND (reference sequence). Trimming shortened V by 5 bases and J by 0 bases, and 10 bases separated the two germline ends. This sequence was found in a woman between 18 and 69 years old with a cervical HPV16 infection that either progressed to CIN3+ or cleared (not recorded which). Sequenced sample: blood buffy coat. The V gene is TRBV19, the J gene TRBJ2-2; perhaps TRBD1 as D (6 bases). The CDR3 is CASSLGQPNTGELFF. The DNA read from the CDR3 is TGTGCCAGTAGTCTCGGACAGCCGAACACCGGGGAG.